This T cell receptor beta chain is drawn from a study of response to subunit inactivated influenza vaccine. This CDR3 has 14 residues. V was clipped by 5 bases and J by 7 bases, with 15 bases between them. This clonotype has just a few counts. Its antigen remains unknown. MiXCR, run by TCRdb on the RT-PCR reads, gives a single entry per CDR3 protein. This sample has 650,000 to 800,000 distinct CDR3 sequences, with roughly 14% found just once. Study-level points and caveats: That few new T cells are recruited by each seasonal influenza vaccination was the authors' suggestion.

The rearrangement joins TRBV12-3 or TRBV12-4 to TRBJ1-5, with a weak D call TRBD1 (6 bases). The TCR sequence derives from a man aged 45-60 years who received an inactivated influenza vaccine. Sequencing used PBMCs from blood, obtained less than 15 days before vaccination. The CDR3: CASSGGGGRQPQHF. DNA of the CDR3: TGTGCCAGCAGTGGAGGGGGAGGTAGGCAGCCCCAGCATTTT.